This T cell receptor beta chain is from a study of spatial heterogeneity in lung cancer. Study at large: A total of around 72 untreated early-stage non-small cell lung cancer patients served as donors.

A distinct unique molecular identifier was carried by each TCR cDNA molecule. A single record per CDR3 protein comes from TCRdb applying MiXCR to the 5' RACE reads. The repertoire holds about 47,000 distinct CDR3 sequences, with approximately 12% as singletons. Study results and limitations: Detection of ubiquitous tumor TCRs in blood was higher at resection than follow-up.

This clonotype was seen repeatedly, ten times or more. The antigen is undetermined. Time point denoted: blood at routine non-recurrence follow-up after resection. Frozen PBMC, nontumor lung or tumor provided whole RNA, which was sequenced unsorted. This clonotype was obtained from a male donor with early-stage non-small cell lung cancer. The sample here was PBMCs, taken at follow-up.

The CDR3 is CASSLPTGRGNEQFF. In nucleotides, the CDR3 is TGTGCCAGCAGTTTACCGACTGGGCGGGGCAATGAGCAGTTCTTC. The chain joins TRBV27 to TRBJ2-1; D might be TRBD2 (6 bases). Between the trimmed V and J ends, which lost 2 bases and 6 bases, there was a span of 14 bases. Germline V gives CDR1 MNHEY, CDR2 SMNVEV (reference sequence). CDR3 length: 15 amino acids.